What follows are 21 T cell receptor beta chains derived from one specimen sequenced in a study of blood T cell repertoires in COVID-19. Assay used: immunoSEQ multiplex PCR; TCRdb lists only in-frame clones, some missing. The table lists about 370,000 clones, approximately 92% of them singletons. The material sequenced was PBMCs or T cells enriched from blood (not recorded which). All receptors come from a man younger than 35 who had recovered from COVID-19.

This chain links TRBV7-2 with TRBJ2-1; TRBD1 agrees at 9 bases. CDR1 and CDR2 from the germline V gene are SGHTA and FQGNSA. This CDR3 region has 14 residues. V lost 5 bases and J lost 10; bases outside the gene matches: 9. CDR3 in DNA: TGTGCCAGCAGCCTGGACAGGGGTGGCCGGGAGCAGTTCTTC. Translating gives CASSLDRGGREQFF.

V usage is TRBV5-6 and J usage is TRBJ2-1; TRBD2 agrees at 7 bases. With 0 bases clipped from V and 4 bases from J, the junction kept 1 base outside the gene matches. Germline loops: CDR1 SGHDT, CDR2 YYEEEE. This CDR3 comprises 14 residues. This CDR3 reads CASSLGGSYNEQFF. The CDR3 DNA is TGTGCCAGCAGCTTGGGCGGGAGTTACAATGAGCAGTTCTTC. Full variable domain (rest looked up from reference TRBV5-6 and TRBJ2-1): DAGVTQSPTHLIKTRGQQVTLRCSPKSGHDTVSWYQQALGQGPQFIFQYYEEEERQRGNFPDRFSGHQFPNYSSELNVNALLLGDSALYLCASSLGGSYNEQFFGPGTRLTVL.

The V gene is TRBV30, the J gene TRBJ2-5; weak D call: TRBD1 (7 bases). V was trimmed by 5 bases and J by 5 bases, leaving 9 bases between them. Germline V gene sequence: CDR1 GTSNPN, CDR2 SVGIG (reference sequence). The CDR3 length is 11 residues. CDR3 in DNA: TGTGCCTGGTCAGGGGGGGAGACCCAGTACTTC. This sequence encodes CAWSGGETQYF.

As regards this clone: The junction departs from the called germline gene at one end, perhaps through a read error. The chain is built from TRBV19 and TRBJ1-1; 9 nucleotides align to TRBD1. Germline CDR1 LNHDA, CDR2 SQIVND (reference sequence). This CDR3 spans 14 amino acids. Written as DNA, the CDR3 is TGTGCCACCATATACAGGGGGCTGAAAACTGAAGCTTTCTTT. Translating it yields CATIYRGLKTEAFF.

This clone was detected only once. The CDR3 nucleotides are TGTGCCAGCAGTTCTACAGGAATCTCCTACGAGCAGTACTTC. Translation gives CASSSTGISYEQYF. This rearrangement joins TRBV28 to TRBJ2-7, with a weak D call TRBD1 (5 bases). This CDR3 is 14 amino acids long. In germline, CDR1 is MDHEN, CDR2 SYDVKM. V dropped 4 bases and J dropped 0 bases, with 10 bases sitting between them.

The CDR3: CATSRGQGLMNTEAFF. The CDR3 DNA reads as TGTGCCACCAGCAGAGGACAGGGTCTCATGAACACTGAAGCTTTCTTT. This chain links TRBV15 with TRBJ1-1, with 7 bases that match TRBD1. From germline, CDR1 is LNHNV and CDR2 YYDKDF (reference sequence). CDR3 size: 16 residues. V was clipped by 1 base and J by 0 bases; unmatched bases: 5.

This clone was recorded once. The chain has TRBV3-1 (or the pseudogene TRBV3-2) and TRBJ1-3; 7 positions match TRBD1. This CDR3 has 14 residues. Germline lookup yields CDR1 LGHDT and CDR2 YNNKEL (reference sequence). V dropped 1 base and J dropped 5; count of bases not matched to a gene: 2. The CDR3 loop reads CASSQGQGRNTIYF. For the CDR3, the DNA is TGTGCCAGCAGCCAAGGACAGGGTAGAAACACCATATATTTT.

The chain joins TRBV7-9 to TRBJ1-1, with TRBD1 matching 7 bases. The CDR3 spans 13 residues. Germline loops: CDR1 SEHNR, CDR2 FQNEAQ (reference sequence). The junction had 4 bases not matched to a gene; V was cut back by 8 bases and J by 1 base. CDR3 protein: CASRRQGNTEAFF. The CDR3 nucleotides read TGTGCCAGCCGAAGACAGGGGAACACTGAAGCTTTCTTT.

The sample holds a few counts of this clone. The gene calls are TRBV29-1 and TRBJ1-6; possibly TRBD1 for D (5 bases). The CDR3 is 14 amino acids. Germline V gives CDR1 SQVTM, CDR2 ANQGSEA. V lost 4 bases and J lost 7, with 14 bases in between. The CDR3 sequence is CSVAAGTGNSPLHF. DNA of the CDR3: TGCAGCGTTGCGGCGGGGACGGGGAATTCACCCCTCCACTTT.

This clone was seen just once. This chain links TRBV5-6 with TRBJ1-1; 8 bases are a match to TRBD1. Germline V gene sequence: CDR1 SGHDT, CDR2 YYEEEE. V gave up 0 bases and J gave up 8 bases; unmatched junction bases: 3. CDR3 length: 13 amino acids. The CDR3 bases are TGTGCCAGCAGCTTGGCGTCAGGGGGCGAAGCTTTCTTT. It codes for CASSLASGGEAFF.

CDR3 nucleotide sequence: TGTTCCTCGGCGGATTCACCCCTCCACTTT. This gives the protein CSSADSPLHF. The chain recombines TRBV11-1 with TRBJ1-6; D remains unclear. The CDR3 consists of 10 residues. Germline CDR1 reads SGHAT; CDR2 reads FQDESV (reference sequence). Together with reference TRBV11-1 and TRBJ1-6, the CDR3 gives the full variable domain: EAEVAQSPRYKITEKSQAVAFWCDPISGHATLYWYRQILGQGPELLVQFQDESVVDDSQLPKDRFSAERLKGVDSTLKIQPAELGDSAMYLCSSADSPLHFGNGTRLTVT.

This clone was found once. This chain connects TRBV5-1 to TRBJ2-7; perhaps TRBD1 as D (6 bases). Per the germline V gene, CDR1 is SGHRS and CDR2 is YFSETQ. V was cut by 4 bases and J by 2 bases, with 16 bases left in between. This CDR3 contains 15 residues. The CDR3 loop reads CASSTGQTGPYEQYF. The DNA for the CDR3 is TGCGCCAGCAGCACCGGACAGACAGGCCCCTACGAGCAGTACTTC.

This clone has just a few counts. V usage is TRBV3-1 (or the pseudogene TRBV3-2) and J usage is TRBJ2-1; 9 bases align to TRBD1. Germline lookup yields CDR1 LGHDT and CDR2 YNNKEL (reference sequence). The CDR3 has 15 amino acids. With V trimmed by 5 bases and J by 7 bases, 9 bases remained unmatched. The CDR3 loop is CASSRTGGARNEQFF. The CDR3 coding sequence is TGTGCCAGCAGCAGAACAGGGGGCGCGAGGAATGAGCAGTTCTTC.

The J gene is TRBJ1-4, the V gene TRBV7-9, with a tentative D call TRBD1 (5 bases). Germline CDR1 SEHNR, CDR2 FQNEAQ (reference sequence). V lost 5 bases to trimming and J lost 8 bases, with 18 bases between them. The CDR3 covers 15 residues. This CDR3 reads CASSPQGAGSEKLFF. In nucleotides, the CDR3 is TGTGCCAGCAGCCCCCAAGGGGCCGGTTCCGAAAAACTGTTTTTT.

Here the CDR3 DNA reads TGTGCCAGCTCACCAGGGACAGGAATATCGCAGCCCCAGCATTTT. Encoded protein: CASSPGTGISQPQHF. The chain links TRBV18 to TRBJ1-5; 8 bases agree with TRBD1. This CDR3 spans 15 amino acids. Trimming took 2 bases from V and 7 from J; bases not matched to a gene: 7. Germline CDR1 KGHSH, CDR2 LQKENI.

The chain combines TRBV5-1 with TRBJ1-2; 8 bases align to TRBD1. The CDR3 length is 17 residues. The ends lost 4 bases at V and 3 bases at J; junction bases unmatched: 14. Germline V gives CDR1 SGHRS, CDR2 YFSETQ. The chain's CDR3 is CASSPHTPGGAYYGYTF. DNA for the CDR3: TGCGCCAGCAGCCCACACACCCCAGGGGGCGCGTACTATGGCTACACCTTC.

This sequence joins TRBV27 and TRBJ1-2; weak D call: TRBD1 (5 bases). The V end was cut by 3 bases, the J end by 4 bases, with 12 bases between. The CDR3 totals 14 residues. Germline V gene lookup returns CDR1 MNHEY and CDR2 SMNVEV (reference sequence). The CDR3 nucleotides are TGTGCCAGCAGTTTCCGGGGGGGGACCTATGGCTACACCTTC. Encoded protein: CASSFRGGTYGYTF.

The chain employs TRBV24-1 and TRBJ2-7; 11 positions match TRBD1. V was pared by 2 bases and J by 3 bases, with 5 bases of the junction left unmatched. This CDR3 comprises 16 residues. The germline gives CDR1 KGHDR, CDR2 SFDVKD. The CDR3: CATSDSRTGGDYEQYF. The CDR3 DNA is TGTGCCACCAGTGATTCCCGGACAGGGGGCGACTACGAGCAGTACTTC.

The chain uses TRBV2 and TRBJ2-2; TRBD2 matches at 8 bases. Germline V lookup: CDR1 SNHLY, CDR2 FYNNEI. The CDR3 sequence is 17 residues long. The trim removed 10 bases at V and 6 bases at J, leaving 19 bases unmatched. CDR3 in amino acids: CATPLTRGGSWAGELFF. For the CDR3, the DNA is TGTGCCACCCCATTGACCCGCGGGGGGTCGTGGGCCGGGGAGCTGTTTTTT.

The chain couples TRBV15 to TRBJ1-6; D ambiguous. CDR3 size: 13 residues. V was shortened by 4 bases and J by 5 bases, with 6 bases between the two germline ends. Per the germline V gene, CDR1 is LNHNV and CDR2 is YYDKDF (reference sequence). CDR3 sequence: CATSIEDNSPLHF. The CDR3 DNA reads TGTGCCACCAGCATCGAGGATAATTCACCCCTCCACTTT.

The chain is built from TRBV19 and TRBJ1-1; D perhaps matches TRBD1 (6 bases). This CDR3 comprises 15 residues. Germline CDR1 reads LNHDA; CDR2 reads SQIVND (reference sequence). V was clipped by 7 bases and J by 4 bases, with 19 bases between them. DNA for the CDR3: TGTGCCAGTACCCCACCGGCGGGGGCAGGCACTGAAGCTTTCTTT. Protein: CASTPPAGAGTEAFF.